Listed below are T cell receptor beta chains from one sample, sequenced in a study of blood T cells in healthy people across ages. Via MiXCR, TCRdb re-called the 5' RACE reads, giving one row per CDR3 protein. The sample consists of approximately 1.5 million distinct CDR3 sequences, 30% to 35% of them appearing once. What was sequenced was blood. Receptors were obtained from a woman in her thirties in good health. Each CDR3 is given with its conserved first and last residue. The D gene is left open where the match is weak. Clone size is given for some rows only: seen once, a few or many times, or a class if the clone is expanded.

size: few
J: TRBJ1-5
D: TRBD1
V: TRBV6-1
CDR3: CASRETGMNNQPQHF
DNA: TGTGCCAGCAGGGAGACAGGGATGAACAATCAGCCCCAGCATTTT

size: few
J: TRBJ2-1
D: TRBD2
V: TRBV27
CDR3: CASGTSGNEQFF
DNA: TGTGCCAGCGGGACTAGCGGGAATGAGCAGTTCTTC

size: few
J: TRBJ2-1
D: TRBD2
V: TRBV7-3
CDR3: CASSPQGTSGSYNEQFF
DNA: TGTGCCAGCAGCCCGCAGGGGACTAGCGGCTCCTACAATGAGCAGTTCTTC

size: NA
J: TRBJ2-3
D: NA
V: TRBV20-1
CDR3: CSAPPPRGSTDTQYF
DNA: TGCAGTGCTCCCCCCCCAAGGGGAAGCACAGATACGCAGTATTTT

size: NA
J: TRBJ2-5
D: NA
V: TRBV11-2
CDR3: CASSYFQGKETQYF
DNA: TGTGCCAGCAGCTACTTTCAGGGGAAAGAGACCCAGTACTTC

size: NA
J: TRBJ2-5
D: NA
V: TRBV20-1
CDR3: CSATRGKRTYNEQYF
DNA: TGCAGTGCTACTCGGGGGAAGCGGACCTACAATGAGCAGTACTTC

size: NA
J: TRBJ2-1
D: TRBD2
V: TRBV14
CDR3: CASSQELAGLAGVHEQFF
DNA: TGTGCCAGCAGCCAAGAGCTGGCCGGGCTAGCGGGAGTCCATGAGCAGTTCTTC

size: few
J: TRBJ2-1
D: NA
V: TRBV7-2
CDR3: CASRGQYPNEQFF
DNA: TGTGCCAGCAGAGGACAGTACCCAAATGAGCAGTTCTTC

size: NA
J: TRBJ1-5
D: NA
V: TRBV6-1
CDR3: CASSEAVGGYSNQPQHF
DNA: TGTGCCAGCAGTGAAGCGGTGGGGGGTTATAGCAATCAGCCCCAGCATTTT

size: few
J: TRBJ2-1
D: TRBD2
V: TRBV7-9
CDR3: CASSLDSGGLYNEQFF
DNA: TGTGCCAGCAGCTTGGATAGCGGGGGGCTATACAATGAGCAGTTCTTC

size: once
J: TRBJ2-1
D: NA
V: TRBV9
CDR3: CASSVAEGGNEQFF
DNA: TGTGCCAGCAGCGTAGCTGAGGGGGGCAATGAGCAGTTCTTC

size: NA
J: TRBJ2-1
D: NA
V: TRBV4-2
CDR3: CASGQTLYGADEQFF
DNA: TGTGCCAGCGGCCAAACCCTGTACGGGGCTGATGAGCAGTTCTTC

size: NA
J: TRBJ2-3
D: NA
V: TRBV20-1
CDR3: CNARTGDTQYF
DNA: TGCAATGCTCGAACGGGTGATACGCAGTATTTT

size: NA
J: TRBJ2-5
D: NA
V: TRBV2
CDR3: CASNPRGGVGRLTQYF
DNA: TGTGCCAGCAACCCTAGAGGGGGAGTTGGGAGATTGACCCAGTACTTC

size: NA
J: TRBJ2-1
D: NA
V: TRBV5-1
CDR3: CASSLVPDTYNEQFF
DNA: TGCGCCAGTAGCTTGGTGCCCGATACCTACAATGAGCAGTTCTTC

size: few
J: TRBJ1-2
D: NA
V: TRBV30
CDR3: CAWNQPGSGYTF
DNA: TGTGCCTGGAATCAGCCGGGTAGTGGCTACACCTTC

size: few
J: TRBJ1-2
D: TRBD1
V: TRBV6-6
CDR3: CASSSGQGHGTYGYTF
DNA: TGTGCCAGCAGTAGTGGACAGGGGCACGGGACCTATGGCTACACCTTC

size: few
J: TRBJ2-3
D: TRBD2
V: TRBV20-1
CDR3: CSARGRDTTSEGTDTQYF
DNA: TGCAGTGCTAGGGGCAGAGACACGACTAGCGAAGGCACAGATACGCAGTATTTT

size: NA
J: TRBJ1-5
D: NA
V: TRBV5-1
CDR3: CASSLWGASGQPQHF
DNA: TGCGCCAGCAGCTTGTGGGGGGCAAGCGGTCAGCCCCAGCATTTT

size: NA
J: TRBJ2-7
D: NA
V: TRBV20-1
CDR3: CSARDGDSSRYEQYF
DNA: TGCAGTGCTAGAGATGGGGACTCAAGCAGGTACGAGCAGTACTTC

size: few
J: TRBJ2-1
D: TRBD2
V: TRBV20-1
CDR3: CSAPPGLSSYNEQFF
DNA: TGCAGTGCTCCACCGGGACTAAGCTCCTACAATGAGCAGTTCTTC

size: few
J: TRBJ1-4
D: NA
V: TRBV20-1
CDR3: CSARREVEKLFF
DNA: TGCAGTGCCCGCAGGGAGGTTGAAAAACTGTTTTTT

size: NA
J: TRBJ1-3
D: NA
V: TRBV9
CDR3: CASSVEPGGNTIYF
DNA: TGTGCCAGCAGCGTAGAGCCGGGAGGAAACACCATATATTTT

size: NA
J: TRBJ2-7
D: NA
V: TRBV10-3
CDR3: CAISESSQYYEQYF
DNA: TGTGCCATCAGTGAGTCGTCCCAGTACTACGAGCAGTACTTC

size: NA
J: TRBJ2-7
D: TRBD2
V: TRBV6-2/TRBV6-3
CDR3: CASSYSSPGGGCRYEQYF
DNA: TGTGCCAGCAGTTACTCGAGCCCTGGCGGGGGGTGTCGTTACGAGCAGTACTTC

size: NA
J: TRBJ1-1
D: NA
V: TRBV7-2
CDR3: CASSLGPQRSEAFF
DNA: TGTGCCAGCAGCTTAGGACCACAGAGGTCTGAAGCTTTCTTT

size: NA
J: TRBJ1-5
D: NA
V: TRBV29-1
CDR3: CSIDYRVYQPQHF
DNA: TGCAGCATTGATTACAGGGTTTATCAGCCCCAGCATTTT

size: few
J: TRBJ2-7
D: NA
V: TRBV5-1
CDR3: CASSWKGGADEQYF
DNA: TGCGCCAGCAGCTGGAAGGGTGGGGCTGACGAGCAGTACTTC

size: few
J: TRBJ2-7
D: TRBD1
V: TRBV20-1
CDR3: CSARRSGQGSSHEQYF
DNA: TGCAGTGCCCGACGGTCAGGACAGGGGAGCTCCCACGAGCAGTACTTC

size: NA
J: TRBJ2-1
D: TRBD1
V: TRBV29-1
CDR3: CSAPTGFSYNEQFF
DNA: TGCAGCGCCCCGACAGGGTTTTCCTACAATGAGCAGTTCTTC

size: NA
J: TRBJ2-3
D: TRBD2
V: TRBV12-3/TRBV12-4
CDR3: CASRIGQTSGSADTQYF
DNA: TGTGCCAGCAGAATAGGCCAGACTAGCGGTAGCGCAGATACGCAGTATTTT

size: few
J: TRBJ2-7
D: NA
V: TRBV12-3/TRBV12-4
CDR3: CASSLSYTLGEQYF
DNA: TGTGCCAGCAGTTTATCTTATACTCTGGGCGAGCAGTACTTC

size: NA
J: TRBJ2-7
D: NA
V: TRBV27
CDR3: CASSGSGGERAYEQYF
DNA: TGTGCCAGCAGTGGAAGTGGGGGAGAACGGGCCTACGAGCAGTACTTC

size: few
J: TRBJ1-2
D: TRBD1
V: TRBV6-5
CDR3: CASRRGQAAGYTF
DNA: TGTGCCAGCAGAAGGGGACAGGCGGCTGGCTACACCTTC

size: few
J: TRBJ2-5
D: NA
V: TRBV9
CDR3: CASSGPGQQTQYF
DNA: TGTGCCAGCAGCGGTCCGGGTCAACAGACCCAGTACTTC

size: NA
J: TRBJ1-6
D: NA
V: TRBV20-1
CDR3: CSAGRQDNSPLHF
DNA: TGCAGTGCTGGTCGACAGGATAATTCACCCCTCCACTTT

size: NA
J: TRBJ1-5
D: NA
V: TRBV5-6
CDR3: CASSLGRDRQPQHF
DNA: TGTGCCAGCAGCTTGGGGAGGGATCGTCAGCCCCAGCATTTT

size: NA
J: TRBJ2-1
D: NA
V: TRBV7-9
CDR3: CANSSAGRSNEQFF
DNA: TGTGCCAACAGCTCAGCCGGACGGTCCAATGAGCAGTTCTTC

size: few
J: TRBJ2-3
D: TRBD2
V: TRBV7-3
CDR3: CASSNSGRWSDTQYF
DNA: TGTGCCAGCAGCAATAGCGGGAGGTGGTCAGATACGCAGTATTTT

size: once
J: TRBJ2-7
D: NA
V: TRBV28
CDR3: CTSTEGSYEQYF
DNA: TGTACCAGCACCGAAGGGTCCTACGAGCAGTACTTC

size: few
J: TRBJ1-1
D: NA
V: TRBV4-2
CDR3: CASSQQGAEAFF
DNA: TGTGCCAGCAGCCAACAGGGCGCTGAAGCTTTCTTT

size: NA
J: TRBJ1-2
D: NA
V: TRBV2
CDR3: CASIGGKETNYGYTF
DNA: TGTGCCAGCATAGGGGGGAAGGAAACTAACTATGGCTACACCTTC

size: once
J: TRBJ1-6
D: NA
V: TRBV27
CDR3: CASSLISANNSPLHF
DNA: TGTGCCAGCAGTTTAATTTCGGCTAATAATTCACCCCTCCACTTT

size: few
J: TRBJ2-4
D: NA
V: TRBV20-1
CDR3: CSVNGNGAKNIQYF
DNA: TGCAGTGTCAACGGGAATGGGGCCAAAAACATTCAGTACTTC

size: few
J: TRBJ2-7
D: NA
V: TRBV5-1
CDR3: CASSPGARVGYEQYF
DNA: TGCGCCAGCAGCCCGGGGGCCAGGGTGGGCTACGAGCAGTACTTC

size: NA
J: TRBJ2-1
D: TRBD2
V: TRBV7-9
CDR3: CASNFTREEGEQFF
DNA: TGTGCCAGCAACTTCACCCGGGAGGAAGGGGAGCAGTTCTTC

size: few
J: TRBJ2-7
D: TRBD1
V: TRBV7-2
CDR3: CASSLTTGGIYEQYF
DNA: TGTGCCAGCAGCTTAACGACAGGGGGGATCTACGAGCAGTACTTC

size: few
J: TRBJ2-7
D: TRBD1
V: TRBV4-1
CDR3: CASSGQDDEQYF
DNA: TGCGCCAGCAGCGGACAGGATGACGAGCAGTACTTC

size: NA
J: TRBJ2-7
D: NA
V: TRBV9
CDR3: CASSVDEGSYEQYF
DNA: TGTGCCAGCAGCGTAGATGAGGGCTCCTACGAGCAGTACTTC

size: NA
J: TRBJ2-5
D: NA
V: TRBV20-1
CDR3: CSASRAEPTGTQYF
DNA: TGCAGTGCTAGTCGTGCGGAGCCCACGGGGACCCAGTACTTC

size: once
J: TRBJ2-7
D: NA
V: TRBV5-1
CDR3: CASSLRGLHSYEQYF
DNA: TGCGCCAGCAGCCTCCGGGGCCTACACTCCTACGAGCAGTACTTC

size: NA
J: TRBJ2-3
D: TRBD2
V: TRBV4-2
CDR3: CASSQRLAGGPDTQYF
DNA: TGTGCCAGCAGCCAACGACTAGCGGGGGGGCCAGATACGCAGTATTTT

size: NA
J: TRBJ2-3
D: TRBD1
V: TRBV18
CDR3: CASSYPTGGTDTQYF
DNA: TGTGCCAGCTCGTACCCGACAGGGGGCACAGATACGCAGTATTTT

size: NA
J: TRBJ2-1
D: NA
V: TRBV6-2/TRBV6-3
CDR3: CASSYSAGGGQFF
DNA: TGTGCCAGCAGTTACTCGGCAGGGGGAGGGCAGTTCTTC

size: NA
J: TRBJ2-3
D: TRBD1
V: TRBV20-1
CDR3: CNARAGQGVTDTQYF
DNA: TGCAATGCTAGAGCCGGACAGGGAGTCACAGATACGCAGTATTTT

size: NA
J: TRBJ1-1
D: TRBD1
V: TRBV10-3
CDR3: CAISESARGSELFF
DNA: TGTGCCATCAGTGAGTCGGCCAGGGGGAGTGAGCTTTTCTTT

size: NA
J: TRBJ2-3
D: NA
V: TRBV5-1
CDR3: CASSLAPRVSTDTQYF
DNA: TGCGCCAGCAGCTTGGCCCCCCGAGTTAGCACAGATACGCAGTATTTT

size: NA
J: TRBJ2-1
D: NA
V: TRBV11-2
CDR3: CASSLESTGSAEQFF
DNA: TGTGCCAGCAGCTTAGAGAGCACAGGGTCCGCTGAGCAGTTCTTC

size: NA
J: TRBJ1-2
D: NA
V: TRBV25-1
CDR3: CASRGWDYGYTF
DNA: TGTGCCAGCAGGGGATGGGACTATGGCTACACCTTC

size: NA
J: TRBJ2-6
D: NA
V: TRBV2
CDR3: CASSVGVSGANVRTF
DNA: TGTGCCAGCAGTGTAGGCGTCTCTGGGGCCAACGTCCGGACTTTC